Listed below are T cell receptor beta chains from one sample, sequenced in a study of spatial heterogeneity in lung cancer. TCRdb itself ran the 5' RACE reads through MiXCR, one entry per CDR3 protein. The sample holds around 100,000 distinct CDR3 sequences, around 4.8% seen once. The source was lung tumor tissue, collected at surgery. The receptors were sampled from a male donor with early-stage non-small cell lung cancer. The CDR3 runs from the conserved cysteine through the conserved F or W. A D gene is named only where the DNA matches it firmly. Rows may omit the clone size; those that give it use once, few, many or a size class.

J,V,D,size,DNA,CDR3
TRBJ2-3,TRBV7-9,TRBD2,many,TGTGCCAGCAGCATCTCTAGCGGGTCCTCACACAAGACGCAGTATTTT,CASSISSGSSHKTQYF
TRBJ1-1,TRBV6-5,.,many,TGTGCCAGCAGCCCGGGACAAACCACTGAAGCTTTCTTT,CASSPGQTTEAFF
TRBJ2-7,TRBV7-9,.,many,TGTGCCAGCAGCTTAGCTTCGGCCGGGAGCTACGAGCAGTACTTC,CASSLASAGSYEQYF
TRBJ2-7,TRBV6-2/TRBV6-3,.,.,TGTGCCAGCAGGATCGGTGTAGGTGTTTTCTACGAGCAGTACTTC,CASRIGVGVFYEQYF
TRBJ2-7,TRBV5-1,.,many,TGCGCCAGCAGCTTCACAGGATACTCCTACGAGCAGTACTTC,CASSFTGYSYEQYF
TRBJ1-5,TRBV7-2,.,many,TGTGCCAGCAGCTTAGTCATAGGGCCCCAGCATTTT,CASSLVIGPQHF
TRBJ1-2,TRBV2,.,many,TGTGCCAGCAGCGGGGGAGTGGCGGATGGCTACACCTTC,CASSGGVADGYTF
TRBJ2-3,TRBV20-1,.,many,TGCAGTGCTGATGTACCGGGTAGCACAGATACGCAGTATTTT,CSADVPGSTDTQYF
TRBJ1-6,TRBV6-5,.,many,TGTGCCAGCAGTTACAAGAGCTCCTATAATTCACCCCTCCACTTT,CASSYKSSYNSPLHF
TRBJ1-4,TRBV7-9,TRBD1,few,TGTGCCAGCAGCCGGTACAGGGGGAAGGAGGGTGAAAAACTGTTTTTT,CASSRYRGKEGEKLFF
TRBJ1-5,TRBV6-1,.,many,TGTGCCAGCAAAGAAAACAGGATAAGCAATCAGCCCCAGCATTTT,CASKENRISNQPQHF
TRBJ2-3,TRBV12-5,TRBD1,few,TGTGCTAGTGGCCAAGACAGGGCCACAGATACGCAGTATTTT,CASGQDRATDTQYF
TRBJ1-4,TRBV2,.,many,TGTGCCAGCAGTGACGTCGCAGGCCCAAATGAAAAACTGTTTTTT,CASSDVAGPNEKLFF
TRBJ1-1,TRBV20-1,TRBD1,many,TGCAGGGTTAAGGGACAGTTGAACACTGAAGCTTTCTTT,CRVKGQLNTEAFF
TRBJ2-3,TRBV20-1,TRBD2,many,TGCAGTGCTAGAGCTAGCGGGACAGATACGCAGTATTTT,CSARASGTDTQYF
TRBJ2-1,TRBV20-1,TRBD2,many,TGCAGTGTCCTAGCGGGAGGGTTCCATGAGCAGTTCTTC,CSVLAGGFHEQFF
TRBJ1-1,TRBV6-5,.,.,TGTGCCAGCAGTTACCAGGGGAGATACACTGAAGCTTTCTTT,CASSYQGRYTEAFF
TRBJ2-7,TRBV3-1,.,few,TGTGCCAGCAGCCAAGTTACGCCCCTAGGGCACGAGCAGTACTTC,CASSQVTPLGHEQYF
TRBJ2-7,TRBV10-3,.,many,TGTGCCATCAGTTCCCCCGGGATCATCTCCTACGAGCAGTACTTC,CAISSPGIISYEQYF
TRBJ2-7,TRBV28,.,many,TGTGCCAGCAGGAGCGGACCCTACGAGCAGTACTTC,CASRSGPYEQYF
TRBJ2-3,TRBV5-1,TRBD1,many,TGCGCCAGCAGCTTGGGACCGACAGGGGTCAATGGAGATACGCAGTATTTT,CASSLGPTGVNGDTQYF